One sample yielded the 4 T cell receptor beta chains listed below, sequenced in a study of siplizumab effects on memory and regulatory T cells. Data came from immunoSEQ multiplex PCR; TCRdb stores just in-frame clones and leaves some out. Among about 18,000 clones listed, approximately 46% were seen once. Their antigens are not known. The cells of the mixed lymphocyte reaction underwent an approximately 6-day coculture at 37°C. Sequenced input: CFSE-low (dividing) CD4+ T cells sorted from an allogeneic mixed lymphocyte reaction. The receptors were gathered from a human donor in good health; the cells came from an allogeneic mixed lymphocyte reaction.

The rearrangement joins TRBV6-5 to TRBJ1-6, with TRBD1 as a possible D gene (6 bases). From germline, CDR1 is MNHEY and CDR2 SVGAGI. The ends were cut back, 4 bases at V and 3 bases at J, with 10 bases in the middle. CDR3 length: 15 amino acids. The CDR3 DNA is TGTGCCAGCAGTTTGGACAGCTACTATAATTCACCCCTCCACTTT. It codes for CASSLDSYYNSPLHF.

V is TRBV10-3 and J is TRBJ2-7; TRBD1 is a possible D gene (7 bases). CDR3 length equals 15 residues. Germline V CDR1 and CDR2: ENHRY, SYGVKD. Trimming shortened V by 7 bases and J by 0 bases, and 16 bases separated the two germline ends. CDR3 in DNA: TGTGCCATCAACGGCGGGACAGAGAGCTCCTACGAGCAGTACTTC. Translating it yields CAINGGTESSYEQYF.

The chain links TRBV18 to TRBJ2-2; 11 bases match TRBD2. The CDR3 totals 17 residues. Unmatched junction bases numbered 4, after V lost 4 bases and J lost 0 bases. Looked up from germline, CDR1 is KGHSH and CDR2 is LQKENI. The CDR3 loop reads CASSRGLAGPNTGELFF. The CDR3 coding sequence is TGTGCCAGCTCACGAGGACTAGCGGGTCCGAACACCGGGGAGCTGTTTTTT.

The chain is built from TRBV25-1 and TRBJ2-3; D uncertain. The CDR3 has 12 amino acids. Germline loops: CDR1 MGHDK, CDR2 SYGVNS. V dropped 3 bases and J dropped 4 bases, with 5 bases sitting between them. CDR3 DNA: TGTGCCAGCAGTGAGTCCGCAGATACGCAGTATTTT. The encoded protein is CASSESADTQYF.